The present entry profiles one T cell receptor (beta chain) with its context. Its antigen is not identified. The data were taken from a study of cytotoxic CD8 clonotypes in ibrutinib-treated CLL. For the study at large: The study recorded mean values of 255,043 productive templates and 94,082 productive rearrangements per sample. Points from the study as a whole: T-cell clonality at baseline went above that of age-matched healthy donors and rose and fell with circulating CD8+ T-cell counts.

Germline CDR1 and CDR2: DFQATT and SNEGSKA (reference sequence). CDR3 length: 11 residues. Trimming removed 0 bases from V and 12 bases from J, with 9 bases in between. Some clones are missing from TCRdb's copy, which holds only in-frame ones; the method was immunoSEQ multiplex PCR. The sample shows around 91,000 clones, roughly 84% of them seen only once. This TCR derives from a human donor with chronic lymphocytic leukemia. This material consisted of PBMCs, taken before ibrutinib treatment. The chain combines TRBV20-1 with TRBJ2-1, with a weak D call TRBD2 (5 bases). The CDR3 DNA sequence: TGCAGTGCTAGAGATTATGAGGGGCAGTTCTTC. Protein product: CSARDYEGQFF.